The 17 T cell receptor beta chains in this list originate from one sample, sequenced in a study of breast tumors, draining lymph nodes, adjacent tissues (dated by TCRdb to about 2016). The library was obtained by multiplex PCR. The instrument given in TCRdb is Illumina HiSeq 2000. TCRdb reanalyzed the raw reads on its own, using fastp at Q25 for trimming and MiXCR for clone calling, and kept in-frame beta chains. Every entry covers one CDR3 protein and lists the most common genes and DNA from its rows. Here the sample has approximately 88,000 distinct CDR3 sequences; approximately 29% occur a single time. The ten largest clones add up to 8.1% of the sample. Lymph node samples were obtained from the axillary draining lymph nodes of breast cancer patients. Sequenced: axillary lymph node tissue. The receptors here all came from a female donor with breast cancer. Some clones in this sample may be carry-over from other donors' samples.

As concerns this clonotype: A read error may be the cause here, since a much bigger clone is one base away. The genes are TRBV6-2 or TRBV6-3 and TRBJ2-3; 13 bases agree with TRBD2. Trimming took 10 bases from V and 3 from J; bases not matched to a gene: 10. The CDR3 is made up of 16 amino acids. Germline lookup yields CDR1 MNHEY and CDR2 SVGEGT. The CDR3 reads CANKPRTSGSTDTQYF. CDR3 DNA sequence: TGTGCCAACAAACCTCGGACTAGCGGGAGTACAGATACGCAGTATTTT.

The chain combines TRBV6-5 with TRBJ2-5; 14 positions match TRBD2. Germline V gene lookup returns CDR1 MNHEY and CDR2 SVGAGI. V lost 5 bases to trimming and J lost 5 bases; unmatched junction nucleotides: 7. There are 16 residues in the CDR3. The CDR3 sequence: CASSPRTSGRRETQYF. The CDR3, as DNA: TGTGCCAGCAGTCCCCGGACTAGCGGGAGGCGGGAGACCCAGTACTTC.

The J gene is TRBJ1-1, the V gene TRBV5-5, with D unresolved. The CDR3 contains 12 residues. Trimming removed 4 bases at V and 3 bases at J, with 7 bases between. Germline assignment: CDR1 SGHKS and CDR2 YYEKEE (reference sequence). The CDR3, as DNA: TGTGCCAGCAGCCCTAGGTACACTGAAGCTTTCTTT. Translated, it gives CASSPRYTEAFF.

The CDR3 nucleotides are TGTGCCACCAGTGACTTACAACTAGCGGGAGCGACAAACACCGGGGAGCTGTTTTTT. It specifies CATSDLQLAGATNTGELFF. This sequence joins TRBV24-1 and TRBJ2-2; TRBD2 matches at 11 bases. Germline V gene lookup returns CDR1 KGHDR and CDR2 SFDVKD. This CDR3 has 19 amino acids. V dropped 4 bases and J dropped 2; count of bases not matched to a gene: 11.

In its sample, this clonotype was seen many times. The V call is TRBV7-2, the J call TRBJ2-1, with D hard to call. V lost 8 bases, J lost 6 bases, and 11 bases lay in between. The CDR3 extends over 12 amino acids. The V gene's germline CDR1 is SGHTA and CDR2 FQGNSA. The CDR3 is CASCLNSNEQFF. For the CDR3, the DNA is TGTGCCAGCTGTCTCAACTCCAATGAGCAGTTCTTC. The full variable domain, completed using reference TRBV7-2 and TRBJ2-1, is GAGVSQSPSNKVTEKGKDVELRCDPISGHTALYWYRQSLGQGLEFLIYFQGNSAPDKSGLPSDRFSAERTGGSVSTLTIQRTQQEDSAVYLCASCLNSNEQFFGPGTRLTVL.

This clonotype has a count of ten or more. The chain uses TRBV5-5 and TRBJ2-6; D perhaps matches TRBD1 (5 bases). The CDR3 runs 16 residues. Germline V gene sequence: CDR1 SGHKS, CDR2 YYEKEE (reference sequence). With 0 bases removed from V and 2 bases from J, the gap between germline ends came to 9 bases. CDR3 sequence: CASSLVLGPGANVLTF. The DNA for the CDR3 is TGTGCCAGCAGCTTGGTCCTGGGGCCTGGGGCCAACGTCCTGACTTTC. The variable domain in full, with the rest retrieved from reference TRBV5-5 and TRBJ2-6, is DAGVTQSPTHLIKTRGQQVTLRCSPISGHKSVSWYQQVLGQGPQFIFQYYEKEERGRGNFPDRFSARQFPNYSSELNVNALLLGDSALYLCASSLVLGPGANVLTFGAGSRLTVL.

This clonotype was counted at least ten times. It may be a read error: a sequence one base away is much more abundant. This chain joins TRBV20-1 and TRBJ1-3; D not certain. Germline CDR1 reads DFQATT; CDR2 reads SNEGSKA (reference sequence). This CDR3 spans 14 amino acids. The CDR3 region is CSGRVVRSGTTIYF. The CDR3 DNA follows: TGCAGTGGAAGGGTCGTCCGCTCTGGAACCACCATATATTTT.

The table lists this clonotype with many counts. The CDR3: CASRAGAFYGYTF. The DNA of the CDR3 is TGTGCCAGCAGGGCAGGGGCCTTCTATGGCTACACCTTC. The chain combines TRBV28 with TRBJ1-2, with D perhaps matching TRBD1 (6 bases). Trimming shortened V by 6 bases and J by 4 bases, and 12 bases separated the two germline ends. The germline V gene encodes CDR1 MDHEN and CDR2 SYDVKM. The CDR3 has 13 amino acids.

This clonotype was detected ten times or more. This rearrangement joins TRBV7-8 to TRBJ1-1; the match to TRBD1 covers 7 bases. This CDR3 contains 15 residues. Germline loops: CDR1 SGHVS, CDR2 FQNEAQ. V lost 1 base and J lost 1; bases outside the gene matches: 3. CDR3 nucleotide sequence: TGTGCCAGCAGCTTAGTCGGGGACAGGAACACTGAAGCTTTCTTT. Translated, it gives CASSLVGDRNTEAFF.

About this clonotype itself: This likely comes from a read error, as the CDR3 has no conserved phenylalanine or tryptophan at its end. The chain combines TRBV11-3 with TRBJ1-6, with a weak D call TRBD1 (5 bases). The CDR3 is 15 amino acids. CDR1 SGHNT and CDR2 YENEEA come from the germline V gene. The DNA of the CDR3 is TGTGCCAGTAGCTCCGGGACTGCGTATAATTCACCCCTCCACCTT. Translated: CASSSGTAYNSPLHL.

This clonotype was detected ten times or more. This chain joins TRBV4-2 and TRBJ2-2; D is perhaps TRBD2 (6 bases). The CDR3 is 13 amino acids. V lost 9 bases and J lost 4, with 12 bases in between. The germline gives CDR1 LGHNA, CDR2 YNFKEQ. In DNA, the CDR3 is TGTGCCAGTTGTTCCGGGGGCACCGGGGAGCTGTTTTTT. Translating gives CASCSGGTGELFF.

Comment on this clonotype: This may be a read error: a much more frequent sequence differs by one nucleotide. This chain links TRBV15 with TRBJ2-4, with 7 nucleotides matching TRBD2. Germline V gives CDR1 LNHNV, CDR2 YYDKDF (reference sequence). The CDR3 sequence is 17 residues long. The V segment lost 0 bases and the J segment 2 bases; nucleotides outside the gene matches: 7. CDR3 amino acids: CATSRDSAGLTKNIQYF. The CDR3 bases are TGTGCCACCAGCAGAGATTCAGCGGGGCTTACCAAAAACATTCAGTACTTC.

This clonotype appeared many times. The genes are TRBV15 and TRBJ2-1; 7 positions agree with TRBD1. CDR3 length equals 12 residues. Germline V gene lookup returns CDR1 LNHNV and CDR2 YYDKDF (reference sequence). V gave up 3 bases and J gave up 15 bases; unmatched junction bases: 8. CDR3 DNA sequence: TGTGCCACCAGCAGGCCACCGGGACAGCCGTTCTTC. Its translation: CATSRPPGQPFF.

This clonotype has a handful of counts. The genes are TRBV30 and TRBJ1-1; D is unclear. CDR1 and CDR2 from the germline V gene are GTSNPN and SVGIG (reference sequence). V lost 2 bases and J lost 0, with 4 bases in between. The CDR3 has 12 amino acids. The DNA of the CDR3 is TGTGCCTGGAGTCCCGTGAACACTGAAGCTTTCTTT. Encoded protein: CAWSPVNTEAFF.

The sample holds many counts of this clonotype. The V and J genes are TRBV6-2 or TRBV6-3 and TRBJ2-7; the match to TRBD2 covers 7 bases. Trimming at V came to 8 bases and at J to 1 base, leaving 11 bases not matched to a gene. There are 15 residues in the CDR3. CDR1 and CDR2 from the germline V gene are MNHEY and SVGEGT. The CDR3 sequence is CASGRGIGLSYEQYF. The CDR3 DNA reads TGTGCCAGCGGGCGGGGGATAGGGCTGTCCTACGAGCAGTACTTC.

As to this clonotype: Since a much larger clone is just one base distant, this may be a read error. The V and J genes are TRBV5-5 and TRBJ2-7; D may be TRBD1 (6 bases). With 0 bases removed from V and 3 bases from J, the gap between germline ends came to 13 bases. This CDR3 region has 15 residues. In germline, CDR1 is SGHKS, CDR2 YYEKEE (reference sequence). The CDR3 here is CASSLGDTIDYEQYF. DNA of the CDR3: TGTGCCAGCAGCTTGGGGGACACAATTGACTACGAGCAGTACTTC.

This clonotype showed up just a few times. This may stem from a read error, because a much larger clone lies one nucleotide away. The chain has TRBV5-8 and TRBJ2-7, with TRBD1 as a possible D gene (6 bases). CDR1 and CDR2 from the germline V gene are SGHTS and YDEGEE. V shed 4 bases and J shed 2 bases, with 19 bases lying between them. The CDR3 runs to 16 residues. CDR3 DNA: TGTGCCAGCAGCCCGGACCGGGCCAGGGGCCCCTACGAGCAGTACTTC. Translating it yields CASSPDRARGPYEQYF. Supplemented by reference TRBV5-8 and TRBJ2-7, the full variable domain reads EAGVTQSPTHLIKTRGQQATLRCSPISGHTSVYWYQQALGLGLQFLLWYDEGEERNRGNFPPRFSGRQFPNYSSELNVNALELEDSALYLCASSPDRARGPYEQYFGPGTRLTVT.